This T cell receptor beta chain came from a study of sequential checkpoint blockade in melanoma. The treatment here: randomized to nivolumab then ipilimumab (arm A) or the reverse (arm B). CDR1 and CDR2 (germline): GTSNPN, SVGIG (reference sequence). The CDR3 covers 11 residues. Trimming removed 2 bases at V and 10 bases at J, with 11 bases between. Produced via immunoSEQ multiplex PCR; TCRdb's table is partial and in-frame only. Here the sample spans more than 2,500 clones, about a quarter being singletons. The sequence came from a human donor with melanoma. This sequence joins TRBV30 and TRBJ1-1; D is unresolved. Here the sequenced sample was tumor tissue (inferred from file names), taken from a patient given nivolumab and ipilimumab in sequence. The CDR3 DNA sequence: TGTGCCTGGAGTCAACCCCTCAGAGCTTTCTTT. The encoded protein is CAWSQPLRAFF.